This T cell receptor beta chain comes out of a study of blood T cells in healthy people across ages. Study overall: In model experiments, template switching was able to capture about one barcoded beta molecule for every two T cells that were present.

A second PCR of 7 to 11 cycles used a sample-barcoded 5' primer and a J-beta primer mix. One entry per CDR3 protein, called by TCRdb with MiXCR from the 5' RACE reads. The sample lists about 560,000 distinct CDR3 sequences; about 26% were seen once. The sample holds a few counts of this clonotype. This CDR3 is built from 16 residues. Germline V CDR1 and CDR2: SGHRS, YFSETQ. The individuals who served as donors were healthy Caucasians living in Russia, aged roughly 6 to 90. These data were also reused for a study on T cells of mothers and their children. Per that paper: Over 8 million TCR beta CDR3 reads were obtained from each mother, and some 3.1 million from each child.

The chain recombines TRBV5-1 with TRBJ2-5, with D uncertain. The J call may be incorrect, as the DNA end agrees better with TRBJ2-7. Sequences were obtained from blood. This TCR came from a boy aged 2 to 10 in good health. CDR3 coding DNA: TGCGCCAGCAGCCCCAAGACGCTTAAGGGTGGCTACGAGCAGTACTTC. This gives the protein CASSPKTLKGGYEQYF.